These T cell receptor beta chains were read from a single sample in a study of control samples from healthy donors and cancer patients. This table comes from immunoSEQ multiplex PCR, and its TCRdb copy is limited to in-frame clones, with some not included. In the table there are roughly 450,000 clones, 75% to 95% of which are singletons. Sample: PBMCs. The receptors originated from a man in his forties or fifties with head and neck cancer. CDR3s include the opening cysteine and the closing phenylalanine or tryptophan. A D gene is named only where the DNA matches it firmly. Not all rows give a size; the values are once, few, many and, for expanded clones, a class.

v_gene	abundance	d_gene	j_gene	CDR3aa	CDR3nt
TRBV7-8	-	-	TRBJ2-5	CASSLVGNNWRETQYF	TGTGCCAGCAGCTTAGTGGGGAACAATTGGCGAGAGACCCAGTACTTC
TRBV6-5	-	-	TRBJ1-5	CASSYSFSQMNQPQHF	TGTGCCAGCAGTTACTCGTTTTCGCAAATGAATCAGCCCCAGCATTTT
TRBV28	-	-	TRBJ1-2	CASSLSQDFYGYTF	TGTGCCAGCAGTTTATCCCAGGATTTCTATGGCTACACCTTC
TRBV4-1	-	TRBD1	TRBJ2-2	CASSQPTGTAVPGELFF	TGCGCCAGCAGCCAACCCACCGGGACAGCGGTACCGGGGGAGCTGTTTTTT
TRBV6-5	-	-	TRBJ1-4	CASSYSRGQSNEKLFF	TGTGCCAGCAGTTACTCCAGGGGCCAATCCAATGAAAAACTGTTTTTT
TRBV7-9	-	TRBD2	TRBJ2-3	CASSEAGDLVDTQYF	TGTGCCAGCAGCGAAGCGGGGGATCTTGTAGATACGCAGTATTTT
TRBV5-1	-	-	TRBJ2-6	CASSLAIGTRANVLTF	TGCGCCAGCAGCTTGGCCATAGGGACAAGGGCCAACGTCCTGACTTTC
TRBV19	-	-	TRBJ1-5	CASSIGANQPQHF	TGTGCCAGTAGTATCGGGGCCAATCAGCCCCAGCATTTT
TRBV7-9	-	-	TRBJ2-2	CASHLRTGELFF	TGTGCCAGCCATTTGCGGACGGGGGAGCTGTTTTTT
TRBV9	-	TRBD1	TRBJ1-6	CASSVSRDSSYSPLHF	TGTGCCAGCAGCGTAAGTCGGGACAGCTCCTATTCACCCCTCCACTTT
TRBV20-1	-	-	TRBJ1-5	CSASMGQPQHF	TGCAGTGCTAGTATGGGGCAGCCCCAGCATTTT
TRBV29-1	-	-	TRBJ1-2	CSVDHGYTF	TGCAGCGTTGACCATGGCTACACCTTC
TRBV7-2	-	-	TRBJ2-7	CASSLGFWTNLGGYEQYF	TGTGCCAGCAGCTTAGGCTTTTGGACTAACCTGGGTGGCTACGAGCAGTACTTC
TRBV27	once	-	TRBJ2-2	CASSLKNRDTGELFF	TGTGCCAGCAGTTTAAAAAACAGGGACACCGGGGAGCTGTTTTTT
TRBV5-6	-	-	TRBJ1-5	CASSFGSNQPQHF	TGTGCCAGCAGCTTCGGGAGCAATCAGCCCCAGCATTTT
TRBV19	-	-	TRBJ1-6	CASSISRPGTYNSPLHF	TGTGCCAGTAGTATAAGTCGACCAGGAACCTATAATTCACCCCTCCACTTT
TRBV5-1	-	-	TRBJ1-2	CASSGRGDSRANYGYTF	TGCGCCAGCTCTGGAAGGGGGGATAGTCGAGCCAACTATGGCTACACCTTC
TRBV5-1	-	-	TRBJ2-1	CASSFETANEQFF	TGCGCCAGCAGCTTTGAGACAGCCAATGAGCAGTTCTTC
TRBV19	-	TRBD1	TRBJ2-7	CASSNPTGATYEQYF	TGTGCCAGTAGTAACCCGACAGGGGCCACCTACGAGCAGTACTTC
TRBV9	-	-	TRBJ2-1	CASSVAGLPYNEQFF	TGTGCCAGCAGCGTAGCTGGACTACCCTACAATGAGCAGTTCTTC
TRBV5-4	-	-	TRBJ2-7	CASRGSGIDEQYF	TGTGCCAGCAGGGGTTCAGGGATAGACGAGCAGTACTTC
TRBV12-3/TRBV12-4	-	-	TRBJ2-5	CASSLRPRETQYF	TGTGCCAGCAGTTTAAGACCACGAGAGACCCAGTACTTC
TRBV16	-	-	TRBJ1-5	CASSLGQLPLQHF	TGTGCCAGCAGCCTTGGACAGCTCCCTCTCCAGCATTTT
TRBV11-2	-	TRBD1	TRBJ2-5	CASRRDRGFVGTQYF	TGTGCCAGTCGGCGGGACAGGGGCTTTGTCGGGACCCAGTACTTC
TRBV19	once	TRBD1	TRBJ2-1	CASSIVDRGRPHSYNEQFF	TGTGCCAGTAGTATAGTAGACAGGGGGCGCCCCCACTCCTACAATGAGCAGTTCTTC
TRBV19	-	-	TRBJ1-5	CASSISNQPQHF	TGTGCCAGTAGTATAAGCAATCAGCCCCAGCATTTT
TRBV7-9	-	-	TRBJ2-1	CASSPHGTGYNEQFF	TGTGCCAGCAGCCCCCATGGGACTGGATACAATGAGCAGTTCTTC
TRBV4-2	-	TRBD2	TRBJ2-1	CASSQGLAGGDSQFF	TGTGCCAGCAGCCAAGGACTAGCGGGGGGGGATTCGCAGTTCTTC
TRBV7-2	-	TRBD2	TRBJ2-1	CASGEGTSEGDEQFF	TGTGCCAGCGGGGAAGGGACTAGTGAGGGCGATGAGCAGTTCTTC
TRBV4-2	-	-	TRBJ2-3	CASSQDGQTSTDTQYF	TGTGCCAGCAGCCAAGATGGGCAGACGAGCACAGATACGCAGTATTTT
TRBV9	-	-	TRBJ2-3	CASSVVQGADTQYF	TGTGCCAGCAGCGTAGTTCAGGGTGCAGATACGCAGTATTTT
TRBV30	-	TRBD2	TRBJ2-2	CAWRTSGGAGGELFF	TGTGCCTGGAGAACTAGCGGGGGGGCCGGCGGGGAGCTGTTTTTT
TRBV25-1	-	TRBD1	TRBJ1-5	CASSAGQASNQPQHF	TGTGCCAGCAGTGCGGGACAGGCTAGCAATCAGCCCCAGCATTTT
TRBV27	-	-	TRBJ2-7	CASSLFSGTRSAQYF	TGTGCCAGCAGTTTATTCTCCGGGACTCGATCGGCGCAGTACTTC
TRBV4-2	-	-	TRBJ1-4	CASSQERFYNEKLFF	TGTGCCAGCAGCCAAGAACGATTCTATAATGAAAAACTGTTTTTT
TRBV9	once	TRBD2	TRBJ2-1	CASSGELATYNEQFF	TGTGCCAGCAGCGGAGAACTAGCGACCTACAATGAGCAGTTCTTC
TRBV18	-	TRBD1	TRBJ2-1	CASSPRSGGTGLYNEQFF	TGTGCCAGCTCACCACGTTCGGGCGGGACAGGACTCTACAATGAGCAGTTCTTC
TRBV9	-	TRBD2	TRBJ2-2	CASSVSRLAGNTGELFF	TGTGCCAGCAGCGTATCTAGACTAGCGGGGAACACCGGGGAGCTGTTTTTT
TRBV28	-	-	TRBJ1-2	CASSLQQGNGYTF	TGTGCCAGCAGTCTTCAACAGGGAAATGGCTACACCTTC
TRBV2	-	-	TRBJ1-4	CASSPDGRKLFF	TGTGCCAGCAGTCCGGACGGGAGAAAACTGTTTTTT
TRBV7-3	-	-	TRBJ2-7	CASSLSPGPYEQYF	TGTGCCAGCAGCTTAAGTCCGGGTCCCTACGAGCAGTACTTC
TRBV6-5	-	-	TRBJ2-7	CAGSPHGSSYEQYF	TGTGCCGGCTCACCCCACGGGAGCTCCTACGAGCAGTACTTC
TRBV3-1/TRBV3-2	-	-	TRBJ2-7	CASSPSIGLSYEQYF	TGTGCCAGCAGCCCGTCGATAGGACTCTCCTACGAGCAGTACTTC
TRBV9	-	-	TRBJ1-1	CASSTTWNTEAFF	TGTGCCAGCAGCACGACTTGGAACACTGAAGCTTTCTTT
TRBV7-2	-	-	TRBJ2-7	CASSSSNYEQYF	TGTGCCAGCAGCTCTTCCAATTACGAGCAGTACTTC
TRBV27	-	-	TRBJ2-1	CASSRTLLRHGYNEQFF	TGTGCCAGCAGTCGGACCCTACTGCGGCACGGTTACAATGAGCAGTTCTTC
TRBV18	-	-	TRBJ1-4	CASSRQENEKLFF	TGTGCCAGCTCACGACAGGAAAATGAAAAACTGTTTTTT
TRBV11-3	-	TRBD1	TRBJ2-7	CASSFGTGLAYEQYF	TGTGCCAGCAGCTTCGGGACAGGTCTCGCCTACGAGCAGTACTTC